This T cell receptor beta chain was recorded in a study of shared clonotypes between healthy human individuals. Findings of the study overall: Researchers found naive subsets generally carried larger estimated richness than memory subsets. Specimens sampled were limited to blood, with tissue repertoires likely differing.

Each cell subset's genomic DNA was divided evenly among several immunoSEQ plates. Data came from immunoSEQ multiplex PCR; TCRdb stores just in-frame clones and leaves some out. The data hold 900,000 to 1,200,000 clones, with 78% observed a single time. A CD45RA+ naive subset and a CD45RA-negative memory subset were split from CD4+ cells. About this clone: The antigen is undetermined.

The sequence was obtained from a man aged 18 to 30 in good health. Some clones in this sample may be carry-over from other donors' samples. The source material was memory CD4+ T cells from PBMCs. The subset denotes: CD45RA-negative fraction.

The CDR3 is CASSPGAAYEQYF. The CDR3 DNA sequence: TGCGCCAGCAGTCCCGGGGCAGCCTACGAGCAGTACTTC. The genes are TRBV4-1 and TRBJ2-7, with D perhaps assigned TRBD1 or TRBD2 (5 bases each). This CDR3 spans 13 amino acids. Germline loops: CDR1 MGHRA, CDR2 YSYEKL. The V end was cut by 6 bases, the J end by 2 bases, with 11 bases between.